The T cell receptor beta chain under discussion was sequenced for a study of blood T cell repertoires in COVID-19. The V end lost 3 bases, the J end lost 0 bases, and 12 bases lay between the germline ends. There are 16 residues in the CDR3. Germline CDR1 reads KGHSH; CDR2 reads LQKENI. Produced via immunoSEQ multiplex PCR; TCRdb's table is partial and in-frame only. The sample carries over 300,000 clones, around four fifths recorded once. Material: peripheral blood. The TCR was taken from a woman between 45 and 65 years old with acute or convalescent COVID-19. This chain uses TRBV18 with TRBJ1-5; TRBD1 might be the D (6 bases). The CDR3, as DNA: TGTGCCAGCTCACCGACAGGTGATTATAGCAATCAGCCCCAGCATTTT. It yields the protein CASSPTGDYSNQPQHF.